The sample holds one count of the clone carrying this TCR beta chain. In the original workflow: Reference gene primers were amplified, and this amplification served to estimate nucleated cell counts. The repertoire was sequenced with immunoSEQ multiplex PCR; TCRdb's copy has only in-frame clones and lacks some. V and J calls plus clone size are reproduced from that table; the DNA served to infer D and trimming. This sample has roughly 100,000 clones; 81% occur once, and the top ten carry approximately 38%. The data were obtained in a study of blood T cell repertoires in COVID-19. Overall study: The study drew acute and convalescent COVID-19 samples from the United States, Italy and Spain. The analysed material was cDNA or gDNA that came from T cells, B-cell-depleted T cells, or PBMCs.

The germline CDR1 and CDR2 sequences are MNHEY and SVGAGI. CDR3 length equals 15 residues. Deletions cut 5 bases from V and 0 bases from J, with 10 bases between. Specimen: peripheral blood. J is TRBJ1-4 and V is TRBV6-5, with D uncertain. This sequence originates from a man aged 80 or over with acute or convalescent COVID-19. The CDR3 loop reads CASSSGPATNEKLFF. DNA for the CDR3: TGTGCCAGCAGTAGCGGACCGGCAACTAATGAAAAACTGTTTTTT.